A single T cell receptor (beta chain) is shown here with its context. This clonotype was detected ten times or more. Its recognized antigen is unknown. No clone much larger than this one lies a single base away; base qualities are absent. This specimen belongs to a study of response to subunit inactivated influenza vaccine (dated by TCRdb to between 2018 and 2020). About the full investigation: To follow how T cells responded to a trivalent subunit inactivated influenza vaccine, the researchers relied on deep quantitative profiling of the T cell receptor repertoire. On the study overall, not on this receptor specifically: According to the authors, only a limited number of new T cells may be recruited by each seasonal influenza vaccination.

The germline V gene encodes CDR1 MNHEY and CDR2 SVGEGT. V is trimmed back by 6 bases and J by 4 bases, and the junction contains 9 bases that no gene match accounts for. The CDR3 has 15 amino acids, counting the end cysteine and phenylalanine. Only the CDR3 DNA is retained, 45 bases long and in frame from the first base. The library was built by means of RT-PCR. TCRdb shows the sequencer as Illumina HiSeq 2500. TCRdb reworked the public reads: Q25 trimming with fastp, MiXCR clone assembly, productive beta chains retained. When rows share a CDR3 protein, they turn into one entry using the most common DNA and genes. This sample has 650,000 or so distinct CDR3 sequences in its table, and less than 15% of those were observed once. The ten largest clonotypes hold 7.6% of the sample.

This TCR derives from a man aged 45 to 65 who received an inactivated influenza vaccine. Donor details come from another sample of the same person, matched by shared clones. This sample comprised PBMCs from blood, obtained 14 to 15 days before vaccination. The rearranged chain carries TRBV6-2 or TRBV6-3 and TRBJ2-1; 7 bases in the middle match TRBD2. The encoded CDR3 is CASSLEGSGYNEQFF. In nucleotides, the sequence is TGTGCCAGCAGCCTCGAAGGTAGCGGGTACAATGAGCAGTTCTTC.